This TCR beta chain was documented in a study of blood T cell repertoires in COVID-19. The CDR3 is made up of 13 amino acids. Trimming removed 6 bases from V and 4 bases from J; junction bases left unmatched: 5. Assay: immunoSEQ multiplex PCR; the TCRdb copy retains only in-frame clones and omits some. Of some 200,000 clones listed, 90% are singletons. The chain employs TRBV12-3 or TRBV12-4 and TRBJ2-5, with 7 bases aligning to TRBD2. This sequence was found in a man aged 45-65 years with acute or convalescent COVID-19. The specimen was peripheral blood. The CDR3 here is CASRPTGGETQYF. In DNA, the CDR3 is TGTGCCAGCAGACCGACGGGGGGAGAGACCCAGTACTTC.